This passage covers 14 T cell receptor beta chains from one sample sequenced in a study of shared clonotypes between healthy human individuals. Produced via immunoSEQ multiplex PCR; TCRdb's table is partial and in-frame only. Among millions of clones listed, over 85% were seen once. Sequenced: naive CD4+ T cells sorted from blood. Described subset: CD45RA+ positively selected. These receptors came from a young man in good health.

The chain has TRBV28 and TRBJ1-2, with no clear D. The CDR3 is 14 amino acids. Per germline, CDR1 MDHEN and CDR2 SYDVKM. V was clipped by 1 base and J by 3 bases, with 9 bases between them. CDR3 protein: CASSLFVWDYGYTF. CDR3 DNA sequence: TGTGCCAGCAGTTTATTCGTTTGGGACTATGGCTACACCTTC.

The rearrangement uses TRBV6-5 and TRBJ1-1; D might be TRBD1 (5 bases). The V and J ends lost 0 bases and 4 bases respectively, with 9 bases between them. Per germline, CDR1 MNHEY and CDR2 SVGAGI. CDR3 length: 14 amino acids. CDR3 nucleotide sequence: TGTGCCAGCAGTTACTCCCTGACAGTCACTGAAGCTTTCTTT. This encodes CASSYSLTVTEAFF.

The CDR3 region has the DNA TGTGCCAGCAGTTTACTAGGACAGGGAATCAATGAGCAGTTCTTC. Residues: CASSLLGQGINEQFF. This chain links TRBV27 with TRBJ2-1; 8 bases are shared with TRBD1. This CDR3 is built from 15 residues. Germline trimming cut 2 bases from V and 6 bases from J; bases unmatched to any gene: 6. Germline values: CDR1 MNHEY, CDR2 SMNVEV (reference sequence).

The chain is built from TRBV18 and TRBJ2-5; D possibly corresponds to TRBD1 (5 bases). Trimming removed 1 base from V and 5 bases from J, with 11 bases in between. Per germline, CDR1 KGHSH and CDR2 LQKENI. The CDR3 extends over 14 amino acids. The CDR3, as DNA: TGTGCCAGCTCACCACTTCTGGGGCCCGAGACCCAGTACTTC. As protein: CASSPLLGPETQYF.

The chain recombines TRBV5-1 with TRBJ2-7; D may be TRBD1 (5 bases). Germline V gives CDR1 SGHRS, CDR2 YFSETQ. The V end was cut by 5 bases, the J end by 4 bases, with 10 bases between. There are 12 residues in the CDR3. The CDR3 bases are TGCGCCAGCAGAGCCGACAGTTACGAGCAGTACTTC. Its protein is CASRADSYEQYF.

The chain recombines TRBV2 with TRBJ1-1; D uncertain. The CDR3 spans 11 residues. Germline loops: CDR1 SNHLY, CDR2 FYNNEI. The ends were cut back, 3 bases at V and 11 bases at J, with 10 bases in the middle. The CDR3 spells CASSESWVAFF. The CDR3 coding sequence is TGTGCCAGCAGTGAGTCCTGGGTTGCTTTCTTT.

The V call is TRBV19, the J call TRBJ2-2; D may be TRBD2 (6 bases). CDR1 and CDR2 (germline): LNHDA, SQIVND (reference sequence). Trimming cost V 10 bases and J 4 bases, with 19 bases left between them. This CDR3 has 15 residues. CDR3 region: CATLEEGTVTGELFF. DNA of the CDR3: TGTGCCACCCTAGAGGAGGGGACGGTCACCGGGGAGCTGTTTTTT.

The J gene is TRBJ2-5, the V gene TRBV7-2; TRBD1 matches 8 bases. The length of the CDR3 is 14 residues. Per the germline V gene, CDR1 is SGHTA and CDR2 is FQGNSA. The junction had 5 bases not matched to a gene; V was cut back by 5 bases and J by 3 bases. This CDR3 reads CASSPLGQEETQYF. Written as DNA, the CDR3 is TGTGCCAGCAGCCCCTTGGGACAGGAAGAGACCCAGTACTTC.

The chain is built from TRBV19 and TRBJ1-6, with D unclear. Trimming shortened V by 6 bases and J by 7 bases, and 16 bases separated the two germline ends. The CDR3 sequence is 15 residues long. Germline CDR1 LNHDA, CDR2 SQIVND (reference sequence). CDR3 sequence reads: CASSRPGRDNSPLHF. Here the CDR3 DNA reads TGTGCCAGTAGCCGCCCCGGGCGAGACAATTCACCCCTCCACTTT.

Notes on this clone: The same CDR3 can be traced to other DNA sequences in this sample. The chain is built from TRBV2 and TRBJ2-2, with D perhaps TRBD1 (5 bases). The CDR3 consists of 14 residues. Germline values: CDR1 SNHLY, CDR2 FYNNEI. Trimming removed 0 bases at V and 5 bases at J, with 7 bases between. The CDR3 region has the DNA TGTGCCAGCAGTGAAGCAGGGGTAACCGGGGAGCTGTTTTTT. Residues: CASSEAGVTGELFF.

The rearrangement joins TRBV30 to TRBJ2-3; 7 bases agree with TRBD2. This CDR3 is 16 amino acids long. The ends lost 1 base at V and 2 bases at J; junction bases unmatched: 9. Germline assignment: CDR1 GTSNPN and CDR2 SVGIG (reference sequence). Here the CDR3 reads CAWSGSAGVFTDTQYF. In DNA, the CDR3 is TGTGCCTGGAGTGGGTCCGCGGGGGTTTTCACAGATACGCAGTATTTT.

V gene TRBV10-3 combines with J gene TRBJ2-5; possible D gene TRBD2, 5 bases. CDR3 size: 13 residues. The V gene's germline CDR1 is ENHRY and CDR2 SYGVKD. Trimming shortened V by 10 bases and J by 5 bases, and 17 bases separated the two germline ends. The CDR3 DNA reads TGTGCCACCGCGGGCCTGACGGGGGAGACCCAGTACTTC. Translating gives CATAGLTGETQYF.

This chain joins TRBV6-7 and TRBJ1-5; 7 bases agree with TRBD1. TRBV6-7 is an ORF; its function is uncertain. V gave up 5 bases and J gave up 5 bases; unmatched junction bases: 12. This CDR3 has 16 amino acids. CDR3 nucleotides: TGTGCCAGCAGTCAAGGACAGGTTCTTTACCATCAGCCCCAGCATTTT. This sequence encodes CASSQGQVLYHQPQHF.

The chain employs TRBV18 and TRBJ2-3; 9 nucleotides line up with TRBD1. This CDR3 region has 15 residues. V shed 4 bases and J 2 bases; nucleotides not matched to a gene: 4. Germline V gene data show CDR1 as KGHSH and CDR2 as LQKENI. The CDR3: CASSRTGVDTDTQYF. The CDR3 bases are TGTGCCAGCTCACGGACAGGGGTAGACACAGATACGCAGTATTTT. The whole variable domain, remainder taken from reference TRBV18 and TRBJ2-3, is NAGVMQNPRHLVRRRGQEARLRCSPMKGHSHVYWYRQLPEEGLKFMVYLQKENIIDESGMPKERFSAEFPKEGPSILRIQQVVRGDSAAYFCASSRTGVDTDTQYFGPGTRLTVL.